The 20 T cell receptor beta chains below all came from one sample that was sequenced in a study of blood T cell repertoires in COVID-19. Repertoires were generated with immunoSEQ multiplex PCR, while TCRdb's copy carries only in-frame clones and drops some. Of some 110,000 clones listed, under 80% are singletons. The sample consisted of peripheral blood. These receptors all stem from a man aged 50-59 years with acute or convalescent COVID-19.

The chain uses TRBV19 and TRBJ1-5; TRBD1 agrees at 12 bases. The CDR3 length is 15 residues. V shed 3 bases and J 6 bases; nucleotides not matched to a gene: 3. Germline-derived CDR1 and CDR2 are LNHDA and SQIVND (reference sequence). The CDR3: CASSMGTGGFQPQHF. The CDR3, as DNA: TGTGCCAGTAGTATGGGGACAGGGGGCTTTCAGCCCCAGCATTTT.

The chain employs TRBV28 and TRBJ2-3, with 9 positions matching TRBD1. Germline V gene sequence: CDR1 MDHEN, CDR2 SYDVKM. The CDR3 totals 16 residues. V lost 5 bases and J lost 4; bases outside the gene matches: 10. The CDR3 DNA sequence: TGTGCCAGCAGTCCCGGGACAGGGAGTGGTTCAGATACGCAGTATTTT. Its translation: CASSPGTGSGSDTQYF.

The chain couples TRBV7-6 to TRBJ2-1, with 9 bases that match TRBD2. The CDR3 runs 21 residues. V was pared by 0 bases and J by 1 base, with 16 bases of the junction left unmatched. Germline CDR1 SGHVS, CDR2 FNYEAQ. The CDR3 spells CASSLAPVAGVGDGSYNEQFF. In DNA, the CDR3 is TGTGCCAGCAGCTTAGCGCCGGTAGCGGGAGTTGGGGACGGGTCCTACAATGAGCAGTTCTTC. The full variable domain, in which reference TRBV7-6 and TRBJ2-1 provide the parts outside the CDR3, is GAGVSQSPRYKVTKRGQDVALRCDPISGHVSLYWYRQALGQGPEFLTYFNYEAQQDKSGLPNDRFSAERPEGSISTLTIQRTEQRDSAMYRCASSLAPVAGVGDGSYNEQFFGPGTRLTVL.

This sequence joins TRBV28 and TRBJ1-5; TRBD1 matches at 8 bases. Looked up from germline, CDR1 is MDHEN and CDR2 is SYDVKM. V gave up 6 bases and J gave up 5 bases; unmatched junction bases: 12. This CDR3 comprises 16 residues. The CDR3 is CASSHLPGQVDQPQHF. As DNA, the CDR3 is TGTGCCAGCAGCCACCTCCCGGGACAGGTAGATCAGCCCCAGCATTTT.

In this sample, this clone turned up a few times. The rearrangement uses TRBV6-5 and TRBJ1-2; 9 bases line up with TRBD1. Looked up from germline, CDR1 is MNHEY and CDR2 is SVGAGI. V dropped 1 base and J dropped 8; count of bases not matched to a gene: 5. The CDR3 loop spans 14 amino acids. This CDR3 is CASSYFDRGGGYTF. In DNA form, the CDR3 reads TGTGCCAGCAGTTACTTCGACAGGGGGGGAGGCTACACCTTC.

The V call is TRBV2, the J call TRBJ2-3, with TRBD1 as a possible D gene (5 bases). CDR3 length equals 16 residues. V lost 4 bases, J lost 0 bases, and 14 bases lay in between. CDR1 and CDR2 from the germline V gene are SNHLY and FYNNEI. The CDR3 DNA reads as TGTGCCAGCAGTGCCAAGGGGATCTTGAGCACAGATACGCAGTATTTT. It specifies CASSAKGILSTDTQYF.

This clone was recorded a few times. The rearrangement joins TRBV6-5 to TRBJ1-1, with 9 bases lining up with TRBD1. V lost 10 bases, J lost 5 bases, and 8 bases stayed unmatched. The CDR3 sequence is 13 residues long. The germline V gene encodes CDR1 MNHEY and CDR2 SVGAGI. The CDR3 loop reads CATGQGSVTEAFF. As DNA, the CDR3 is TGTGCCACCGGACAGGGGTCGGTTACTGAAGCTTTCTTT.

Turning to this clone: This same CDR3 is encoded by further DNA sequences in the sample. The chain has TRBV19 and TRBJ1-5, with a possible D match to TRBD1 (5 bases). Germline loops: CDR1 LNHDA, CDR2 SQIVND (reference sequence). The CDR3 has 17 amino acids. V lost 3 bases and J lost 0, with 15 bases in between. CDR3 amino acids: CASSMGQGLYSNQPQHF. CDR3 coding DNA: TGTGCCAGTAGTATGGGGCAGGGACTCTATAGCAATCAGCCCCAGCATTTT.

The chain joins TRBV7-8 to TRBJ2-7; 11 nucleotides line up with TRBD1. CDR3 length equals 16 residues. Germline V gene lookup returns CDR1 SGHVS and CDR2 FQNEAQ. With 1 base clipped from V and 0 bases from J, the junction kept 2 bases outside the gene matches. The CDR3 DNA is TGTGCCAGCAGCTTAGGTGGGACAGGGGGCTCCTACGAGCAGTACTTC. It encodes CASSLGGTGGSYEQYF.

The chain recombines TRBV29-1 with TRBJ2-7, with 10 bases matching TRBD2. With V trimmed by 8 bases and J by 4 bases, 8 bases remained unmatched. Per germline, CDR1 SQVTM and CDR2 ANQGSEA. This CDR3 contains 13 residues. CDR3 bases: TGCAGCTGTCGGACTAGCGGACTATACGAGCAGTACTTC. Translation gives CSCRTSGLYEQYF.

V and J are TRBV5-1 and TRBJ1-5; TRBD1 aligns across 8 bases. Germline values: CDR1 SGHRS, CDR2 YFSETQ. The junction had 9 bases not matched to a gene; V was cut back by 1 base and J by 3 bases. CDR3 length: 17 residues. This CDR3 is CASSLRPGTGPNQPQHF. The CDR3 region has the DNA TGCGCCAGCAGCTTGAGACCCGGGACAGGACCCAATCAGCCCCAGCATTTT.

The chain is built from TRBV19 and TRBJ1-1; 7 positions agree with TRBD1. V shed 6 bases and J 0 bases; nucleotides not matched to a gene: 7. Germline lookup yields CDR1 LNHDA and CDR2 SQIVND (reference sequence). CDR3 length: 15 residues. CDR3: CASRSPGQMNTEAFF. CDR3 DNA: TGTGCCAGTAGATCGCCGGGACAGATGAACACTGAAGCTTTCTTT.

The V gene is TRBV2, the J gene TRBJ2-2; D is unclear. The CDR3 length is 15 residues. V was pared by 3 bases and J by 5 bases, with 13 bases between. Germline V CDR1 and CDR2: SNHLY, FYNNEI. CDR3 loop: CASSEVSSSTGELFF. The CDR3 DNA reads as TGTGCCAGCAGTGAGGTTAGCTCGAGTACCGGGGAGCTGTTTTTT.

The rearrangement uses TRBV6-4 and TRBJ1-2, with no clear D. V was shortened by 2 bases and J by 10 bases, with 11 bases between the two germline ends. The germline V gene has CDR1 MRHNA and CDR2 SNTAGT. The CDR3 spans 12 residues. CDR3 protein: CASSDTGSVYTF. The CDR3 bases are TGTGCCAGCAGTGACACGGGGAGCGTCTACACCTTC.

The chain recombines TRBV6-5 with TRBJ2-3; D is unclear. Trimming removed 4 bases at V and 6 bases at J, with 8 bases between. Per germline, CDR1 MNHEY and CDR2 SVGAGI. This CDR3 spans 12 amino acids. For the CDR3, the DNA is TGTGCCAGCAGTTCGACTGTGGATACGCAGTATTTT. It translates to CASSSTVDTQYF.

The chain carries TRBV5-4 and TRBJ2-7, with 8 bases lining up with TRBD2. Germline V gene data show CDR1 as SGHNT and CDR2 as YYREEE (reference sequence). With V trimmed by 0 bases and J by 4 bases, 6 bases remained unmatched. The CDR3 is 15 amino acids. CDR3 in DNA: TGTGCCAGCAGCTTGGACCGGGGGGGCTGGTACGAGCAGTACTTC. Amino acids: CASSLDRGGWYEQYF.

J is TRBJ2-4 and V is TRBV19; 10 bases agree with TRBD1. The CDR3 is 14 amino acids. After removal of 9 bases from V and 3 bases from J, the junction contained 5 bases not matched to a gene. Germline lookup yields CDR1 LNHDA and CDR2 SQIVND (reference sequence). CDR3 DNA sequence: TGTGCCAGCGTGGACAGGGGGGGCAAAAACATTCAGTACTTC. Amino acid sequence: CASVDRGGKNIQYF.

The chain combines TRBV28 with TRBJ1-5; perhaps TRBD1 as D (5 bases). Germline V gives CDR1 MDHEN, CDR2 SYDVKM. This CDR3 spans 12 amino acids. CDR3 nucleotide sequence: TGTGGACTGAGCAGGGGCAATCAGCCCCAGCATTTT. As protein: CGLSRGNQPQHF.

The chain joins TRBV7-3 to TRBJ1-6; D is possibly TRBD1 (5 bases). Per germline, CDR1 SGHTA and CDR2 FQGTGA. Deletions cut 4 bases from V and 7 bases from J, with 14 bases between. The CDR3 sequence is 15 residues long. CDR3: CASSSFGQGNSPLHF. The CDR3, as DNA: TGTGCCAGCAGCTCCTTTGGGCAGGGAAATTCACCCCTCCACTTT.

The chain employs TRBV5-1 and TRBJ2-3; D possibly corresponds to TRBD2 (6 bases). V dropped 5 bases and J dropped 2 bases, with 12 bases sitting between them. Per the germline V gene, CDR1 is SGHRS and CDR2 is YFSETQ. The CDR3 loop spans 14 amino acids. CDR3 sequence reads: CASREGMPTDTQYF. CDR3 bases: TGCGCCAGCAGGGAGGGGATGCCCACAGATACGCAGTATTTT.